The 8 T cell receptor beta chains below come from one sample, sequenced in a study of blood T cells in healthy people across ages. Alongside a J-beta primer mix, a sample-barcoded 5' primer served in a second PCR lasting roughly 6 to 11 cycles. TCRdb processed the 5' RACE reads anew with MiXCR; each CDR3 protein has one entry. The sample includes about 1.5 million distinct CDR3 sequences, 35% to 45% seen only once; the top ten take roughly 3.7%. The material sequenced was blood. These receptors were obtained from a woman aged 18-29 years in good health.

This clonotype was observed a few times. This chain joins TRBV10-3 and TRBJ1-5; TRBD1 might be the D (5 bases). Looked up from germline, CDR1 is ENHRY and CDR2 is SYGVKD. V lost 4 bases and J lost 5, with 12 bases in between. This CDR3 is built from 14 residues. The chain's CDR3 is CAISGDPGHQPQHF. The CDR3 nucleotides read TGTGCCATCAGTGGGGACCCGGGTCATCAGCCCCAGCATTTT.

The chain couples TRBV6-2 or TRBV6-3 to TRBJ2-2, with D maybe TRBD1 (6 bases). Germline-derived CDR1 and CDR2 are MNHEY and SVGEGT. CDR3 length: 15 amino acids. V was cut by 2 bases and J by 2 bases, with 9 bases left in between. Written as DNA, the CDR3 is TGTGCCAGCAGTTACCCCGGGACAAACACCGGGGAGCTGTTTTTT. Translated: CASSYPGTNTGELFF.

The CDR3 DNA reads as TGTGCCAGCCGAGGGGACAGCTTAATATACGAAAAACTGTTTTTT. Translation gives CASRGDSLIYEKLFF. The chain links TRBV28 to TRBJ1-4; TRBD1 agrees at 7 bases. Germline trimming cut 8 bases from V and 8 bases from J; bases unmatched to any gene: 14. This CDR3 is 15 amino acids long. Germline loops: CDR1 MDHEN, CDR2 SYDVKM.

J is TRBJ1-2 and V is TRBV7-9; 10 nucleotides match TRBD1. This CDR3 spans 15 amino acids. Germline-derived CDR1 and CDR2 are SEHNR and FQNEAQ (reference sequence). V dropped 4 bases and J dropped 6; count of bases not matched to a gene: 8. CDR3 sequence: CASSSSTGGIHGYTF. CDR3 nucleotides: TGTGCCAGCAGCTCCTCGACAGGGGGCATTCATGGCTACACCTTC. Combining the CDR3 with reference TRBV7-9 and TRBJ1-2 gives the whole variable domain DTGVSQNPRHKITKRGQNVTFRCDPISEHNRLYWYRQTLGQGPEFLTYFQNEAQLEKSRLLSDRFSAERPKGSFSTLEIQRTEQGDSAMYLCASSSSTGGIHGYTFGSGTRLTVV.

V and J are TRBV18 and TRBJ2-5; 8 bases line up with TRBD2. The CDR3 totals 15 residues. Germline V lookup: CDR1 KGHSH, CDR2 LQKENI. The V and J ends lost 6 bases and 2 bases, in that order; junction bases with no gene match: 8. The CDR3 nucleotides are TGTGCCAGCTCCGATTTAGCGGGAACGCAAGAGACCCAGTACTTC. Residues: CASSDLAGTQETQYF.

The J gene is TRBJ1-3, the V gene TRBV12-3 or TRBV12-4; 8 bases align to TRBD1. The CDR3 is 16 residues long. V trimming: 1 base; J trimming: 4 bases; junction bases outside the gene matches: 6. CDR3 nucleotide sequence: TGTGCCAGCAGTTTAGGACCCAGGGGGCTCGGAAACACCATATATTTT. Its protein is CASSLGPRGLGNTIYF.

As for this clonotype: Compared with germline, one end of the junction differs, possibly owing to a read error. V usage is TRBV7-6 and J usage is TRBJ1-5; D uncertain. The CDR3 spans 14 residues. Germline loops: CDR1 SGHVS, CDR2 FNYEAQ. The CDR3 region is CVSSARAGNQPQHF. The CDR3 DNA follows: TGTGTCAGCAGCGCTAGGGCTGGCAATCAGCCCCAGCATTTT.

This chain links TRBV4-1 with TRBJ2-1; D gene unclear. Trimming took off 3 bases at V and 9 bases at J, with 12 bases between the two ends. Germline loops: CDR1 MGHRA, CDR2 YSYEKL. The CDR3 contains 13 residues. The CDR3 DNA is TGCGCCAGCAGCCAGAGTCTATTCACTGAGCAGTTCTTC. Residues: CASSQSLFTEQFF.